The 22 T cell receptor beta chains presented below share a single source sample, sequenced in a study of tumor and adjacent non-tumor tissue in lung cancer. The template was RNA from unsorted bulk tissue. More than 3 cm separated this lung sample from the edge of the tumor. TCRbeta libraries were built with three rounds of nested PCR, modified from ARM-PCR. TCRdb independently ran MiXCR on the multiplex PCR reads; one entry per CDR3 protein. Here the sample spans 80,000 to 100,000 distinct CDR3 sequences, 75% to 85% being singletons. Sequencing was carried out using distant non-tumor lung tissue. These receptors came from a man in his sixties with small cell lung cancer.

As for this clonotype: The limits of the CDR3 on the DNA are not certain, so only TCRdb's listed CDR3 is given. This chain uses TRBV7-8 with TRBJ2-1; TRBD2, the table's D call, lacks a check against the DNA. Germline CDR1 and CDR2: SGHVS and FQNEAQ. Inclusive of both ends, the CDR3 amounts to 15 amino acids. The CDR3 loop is CVSSWVARGANEQSF.

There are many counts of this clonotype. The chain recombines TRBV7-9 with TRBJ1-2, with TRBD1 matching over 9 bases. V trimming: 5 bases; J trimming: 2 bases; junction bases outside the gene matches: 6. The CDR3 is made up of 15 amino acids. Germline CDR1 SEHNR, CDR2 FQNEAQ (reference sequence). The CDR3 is CASSVQGARNYGYTF. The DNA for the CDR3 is TGTGCCAGCAGCGTACAGGGGGCGCGGAACTATGGCTACACCTTC.

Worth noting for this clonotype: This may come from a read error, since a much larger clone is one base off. The CDR3 DNA reads as TGTGCCACCATTGTTAGCGGAGGGGGGCCGCAGTATTTT. Translation gives CATIVSGGGPQYF. This chain joins TRBV24-1 and TRBJ2-3; D is possibly TRBD1 or TRBD2 (6 bases each). The V end was cut by 8 bases, the J end by 10 bases, with 18 bases between. CDR1 and CDR2 from the germline V gene are KGHDR and SFDVKD. The CDR3 totals 13 residues.

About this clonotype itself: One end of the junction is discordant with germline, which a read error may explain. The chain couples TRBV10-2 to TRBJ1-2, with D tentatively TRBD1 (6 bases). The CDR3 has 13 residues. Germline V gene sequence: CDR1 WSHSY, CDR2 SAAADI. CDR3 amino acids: CAGSYSRGNGYTF. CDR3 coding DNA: TGCGCCGGCAGTTACTCCAGGGGCAATGGCTACACCTTC.

DNA of the CDR3: TGTGCCACCAGTGGCGTCGGGACACCCCTAGAGACCCAGTACTTC. It encodes CATSGVGTPLETQYF. This chain uses TRBV24-1 with TRBJ2-5; TRBD1 is a possible D gene (6 bases). V lost 5 bases and J 4 bases, leaving 16 bases between the germline ends. The CDR3 totals 15 residues. Looked up from germline, CDR1 is KGHDR and CDR2 is SFDVKD.

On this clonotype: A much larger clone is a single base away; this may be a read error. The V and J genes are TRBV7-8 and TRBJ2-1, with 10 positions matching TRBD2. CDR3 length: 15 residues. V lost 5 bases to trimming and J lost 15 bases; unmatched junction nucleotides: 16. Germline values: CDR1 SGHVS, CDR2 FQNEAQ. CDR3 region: CASSGWTSGTASRFF. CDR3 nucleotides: TGTGCCAGCAGCGGGTGGACTAGCGGCACAGCCAGTCGGTTCTTC.

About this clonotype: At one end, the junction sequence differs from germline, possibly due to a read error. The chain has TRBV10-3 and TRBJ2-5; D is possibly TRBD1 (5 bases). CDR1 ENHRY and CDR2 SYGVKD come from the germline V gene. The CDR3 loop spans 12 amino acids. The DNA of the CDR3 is TGTGCCATCACTGCCAGGGAAGATACCCAGTACTTC. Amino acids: CAITAREDTQYF.

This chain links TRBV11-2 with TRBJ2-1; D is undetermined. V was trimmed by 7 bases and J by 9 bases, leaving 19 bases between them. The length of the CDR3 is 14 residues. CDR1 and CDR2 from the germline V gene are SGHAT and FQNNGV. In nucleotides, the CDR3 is TGTGCCAGCAACTTTGAGGTAGGGTTGGTTGAGCAGTTCTTC. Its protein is CASNFEVGLVEQFF.

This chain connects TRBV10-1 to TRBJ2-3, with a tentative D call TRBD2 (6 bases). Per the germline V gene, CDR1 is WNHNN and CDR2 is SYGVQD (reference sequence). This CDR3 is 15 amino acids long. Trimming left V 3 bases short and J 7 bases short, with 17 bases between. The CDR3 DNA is TGCGCCAGCAGTGAAGCAGGGAGGACCCCATATACGCAGTATTTT. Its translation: CASSEAGRTPYTQYF.

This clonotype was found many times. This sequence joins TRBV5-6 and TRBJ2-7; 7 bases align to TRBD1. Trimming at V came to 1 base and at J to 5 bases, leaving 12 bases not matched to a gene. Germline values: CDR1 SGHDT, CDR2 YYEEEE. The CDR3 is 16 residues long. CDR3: CASSLPAGTVTHEQYF. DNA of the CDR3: TGTGCCAGCAGCTTGCCGGCCGGGACAGTAACCCACGAGCAGTACTTC.

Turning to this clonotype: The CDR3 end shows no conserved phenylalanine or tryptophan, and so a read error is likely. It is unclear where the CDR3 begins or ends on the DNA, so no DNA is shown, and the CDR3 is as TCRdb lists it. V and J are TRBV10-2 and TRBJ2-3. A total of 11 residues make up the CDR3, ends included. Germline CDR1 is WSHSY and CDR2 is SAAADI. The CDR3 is CASSDVNTLYY.

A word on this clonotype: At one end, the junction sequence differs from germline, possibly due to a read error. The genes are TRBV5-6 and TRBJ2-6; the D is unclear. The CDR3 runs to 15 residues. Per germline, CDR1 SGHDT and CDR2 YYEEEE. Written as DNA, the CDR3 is TGTGTCAGCAGCTCAGACACCTCTTGGGCCAACGTCCTGACTTTC. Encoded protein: CVSSSDTSWANVLTF.

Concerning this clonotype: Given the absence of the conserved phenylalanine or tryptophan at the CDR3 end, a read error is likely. CDR3: CSAPSTRAGFSYEQYL. CDR3 in DNA: TGCAGTGCTCCCTCCACTAGAGCGGGATTTTCCTACGAACAGTACTTA. The V call is TRBV20-1, the J call TRBJ2-7; TRBD2 aligns across 7 bases. CDR3 length: 16 amino acids. Germline loops: CDR1 DFQATT, CDR2 SNEGSKA (reference sequence).

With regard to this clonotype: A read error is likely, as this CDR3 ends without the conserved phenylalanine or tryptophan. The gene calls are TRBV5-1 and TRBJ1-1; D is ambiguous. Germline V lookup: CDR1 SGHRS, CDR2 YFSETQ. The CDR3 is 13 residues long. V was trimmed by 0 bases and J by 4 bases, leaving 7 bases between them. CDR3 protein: CASSLDPVTEAFL. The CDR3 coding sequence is TGCGCCAGCAGCTTGGATCCTGTCACTGAAGCTTTCTTA.

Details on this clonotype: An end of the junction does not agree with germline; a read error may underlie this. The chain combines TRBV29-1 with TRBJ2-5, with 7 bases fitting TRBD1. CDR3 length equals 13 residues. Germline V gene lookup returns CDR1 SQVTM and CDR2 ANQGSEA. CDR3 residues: CRVEGTVQETQYF. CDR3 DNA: TGTAGGGTTGAGGGGACAGTCCAAGAGACCCAGTACTTC. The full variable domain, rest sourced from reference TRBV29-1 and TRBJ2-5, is SAVISQKPSRDICQRGTSLTIQCQVDSQVTMMFWYRQQPGQSLTLIATANQGSEATYESGFVIDKFPISRPNLTFSTLTVSNMSPEDSSIYLCRVEGTVQETQYFGPGTRLLVL.

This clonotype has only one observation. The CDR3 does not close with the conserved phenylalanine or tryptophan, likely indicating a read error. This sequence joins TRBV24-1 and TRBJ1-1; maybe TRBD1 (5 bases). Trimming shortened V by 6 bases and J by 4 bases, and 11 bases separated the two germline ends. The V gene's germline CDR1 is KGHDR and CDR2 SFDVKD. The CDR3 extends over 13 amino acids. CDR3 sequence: CATSKGRGTEAFV. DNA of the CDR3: TGTGCCACCAGTAAGGGACGGGGCACTGAAGCTTTCGTT.

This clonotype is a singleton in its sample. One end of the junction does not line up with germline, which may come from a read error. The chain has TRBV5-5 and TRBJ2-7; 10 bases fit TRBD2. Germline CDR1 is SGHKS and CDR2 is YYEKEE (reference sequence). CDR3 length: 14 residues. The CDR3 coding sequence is TGTGTCAGCAGCCCCTGGACTAGCGGCTACGAGCATTACTTC. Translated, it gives CVSSPWTSGYEHYF.

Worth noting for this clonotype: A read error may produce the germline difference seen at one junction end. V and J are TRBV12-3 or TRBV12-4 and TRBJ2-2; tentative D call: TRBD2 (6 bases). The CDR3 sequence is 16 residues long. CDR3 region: CARSFCRGSNTGELFF. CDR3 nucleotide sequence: TGTGCCAGGAGTTTTTGTCGGGGGTCGAACACCGGGGAGCTGTTTTTT.

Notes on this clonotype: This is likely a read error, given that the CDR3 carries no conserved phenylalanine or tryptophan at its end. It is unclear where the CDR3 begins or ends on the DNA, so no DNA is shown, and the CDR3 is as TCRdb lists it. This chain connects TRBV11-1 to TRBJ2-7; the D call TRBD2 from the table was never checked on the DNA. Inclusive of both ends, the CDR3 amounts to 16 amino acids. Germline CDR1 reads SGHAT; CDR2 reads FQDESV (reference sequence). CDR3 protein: CASSYLSSGTAYERYL.

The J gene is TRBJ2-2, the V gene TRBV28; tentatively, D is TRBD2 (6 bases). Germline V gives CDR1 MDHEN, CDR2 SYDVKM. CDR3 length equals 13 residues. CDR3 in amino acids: CISSHRGSGELFF. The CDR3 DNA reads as TGTATCAGCTCCCACCGGGGGAGCGGGGAGCTGTTTTTT.

The CDR3 sequence: CATSDDIWDRGVTGELFF. The CDR3 DNA sequence: TGTGCCACCAGTGACGATATCTGGGACAGGGGAGTCACCGGGGAGCTGTTTTTT. The chain has TRBV24-1 and TRBJ2-2; 10 nucleotides match TRBD1. CDR1 is KGHDR, CDR2 SFDVKD, per germline. The CDR3 has 18 amino acids. The V gene end was trimmed by 4 bases and the J gene end by 4 bases; junction bases not matched to a gene: 11.

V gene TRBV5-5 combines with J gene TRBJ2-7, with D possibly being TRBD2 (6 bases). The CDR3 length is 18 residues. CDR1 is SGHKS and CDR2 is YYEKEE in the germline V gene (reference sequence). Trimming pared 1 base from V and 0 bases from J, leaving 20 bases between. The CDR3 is CASSLWTKKRGSSYEQYV. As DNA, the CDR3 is TGTGCCAGCAGCTTGTGGACCAAAAAACGGGGGAGCTCCTACGAGCAGTACGTC.